The source of this T cell receptor (beta chain) is a study of shared clonotypes between healthy human individuals. Running of the assay took place at deep level. Measured with immunoSEQ multiplex PCR; TCRdb has only the in-frame clones, and not every one. The sample shows just under 350,000 clones, around 70% of them seen only once. The CDR3 runs 15 residues. Trimming left V 2 bases short and J 0 bases short, with 10 bases between. In germline, CDR1 is MNHEY, CDR2 SMNVEV (reference sequence). All of the donors resided in Nashville, Tennessee, and each was a Caucasian adult. The sequencing sample was made of memory CD4+ T cells sorted from blood. Subset of the sample: CD45RA-negative fraction. This receptor was taken from a young man in good health. The chain recombines TRBV27 with TRBJ1-1; no firm D call. The CDR3 loop is CASSLRSRMNTEAFF. CDR3 sequence (DNA): TGTGCCAGCAGTTTAAGGTCACGGATGAACACTGAAGCTTTCTTT.